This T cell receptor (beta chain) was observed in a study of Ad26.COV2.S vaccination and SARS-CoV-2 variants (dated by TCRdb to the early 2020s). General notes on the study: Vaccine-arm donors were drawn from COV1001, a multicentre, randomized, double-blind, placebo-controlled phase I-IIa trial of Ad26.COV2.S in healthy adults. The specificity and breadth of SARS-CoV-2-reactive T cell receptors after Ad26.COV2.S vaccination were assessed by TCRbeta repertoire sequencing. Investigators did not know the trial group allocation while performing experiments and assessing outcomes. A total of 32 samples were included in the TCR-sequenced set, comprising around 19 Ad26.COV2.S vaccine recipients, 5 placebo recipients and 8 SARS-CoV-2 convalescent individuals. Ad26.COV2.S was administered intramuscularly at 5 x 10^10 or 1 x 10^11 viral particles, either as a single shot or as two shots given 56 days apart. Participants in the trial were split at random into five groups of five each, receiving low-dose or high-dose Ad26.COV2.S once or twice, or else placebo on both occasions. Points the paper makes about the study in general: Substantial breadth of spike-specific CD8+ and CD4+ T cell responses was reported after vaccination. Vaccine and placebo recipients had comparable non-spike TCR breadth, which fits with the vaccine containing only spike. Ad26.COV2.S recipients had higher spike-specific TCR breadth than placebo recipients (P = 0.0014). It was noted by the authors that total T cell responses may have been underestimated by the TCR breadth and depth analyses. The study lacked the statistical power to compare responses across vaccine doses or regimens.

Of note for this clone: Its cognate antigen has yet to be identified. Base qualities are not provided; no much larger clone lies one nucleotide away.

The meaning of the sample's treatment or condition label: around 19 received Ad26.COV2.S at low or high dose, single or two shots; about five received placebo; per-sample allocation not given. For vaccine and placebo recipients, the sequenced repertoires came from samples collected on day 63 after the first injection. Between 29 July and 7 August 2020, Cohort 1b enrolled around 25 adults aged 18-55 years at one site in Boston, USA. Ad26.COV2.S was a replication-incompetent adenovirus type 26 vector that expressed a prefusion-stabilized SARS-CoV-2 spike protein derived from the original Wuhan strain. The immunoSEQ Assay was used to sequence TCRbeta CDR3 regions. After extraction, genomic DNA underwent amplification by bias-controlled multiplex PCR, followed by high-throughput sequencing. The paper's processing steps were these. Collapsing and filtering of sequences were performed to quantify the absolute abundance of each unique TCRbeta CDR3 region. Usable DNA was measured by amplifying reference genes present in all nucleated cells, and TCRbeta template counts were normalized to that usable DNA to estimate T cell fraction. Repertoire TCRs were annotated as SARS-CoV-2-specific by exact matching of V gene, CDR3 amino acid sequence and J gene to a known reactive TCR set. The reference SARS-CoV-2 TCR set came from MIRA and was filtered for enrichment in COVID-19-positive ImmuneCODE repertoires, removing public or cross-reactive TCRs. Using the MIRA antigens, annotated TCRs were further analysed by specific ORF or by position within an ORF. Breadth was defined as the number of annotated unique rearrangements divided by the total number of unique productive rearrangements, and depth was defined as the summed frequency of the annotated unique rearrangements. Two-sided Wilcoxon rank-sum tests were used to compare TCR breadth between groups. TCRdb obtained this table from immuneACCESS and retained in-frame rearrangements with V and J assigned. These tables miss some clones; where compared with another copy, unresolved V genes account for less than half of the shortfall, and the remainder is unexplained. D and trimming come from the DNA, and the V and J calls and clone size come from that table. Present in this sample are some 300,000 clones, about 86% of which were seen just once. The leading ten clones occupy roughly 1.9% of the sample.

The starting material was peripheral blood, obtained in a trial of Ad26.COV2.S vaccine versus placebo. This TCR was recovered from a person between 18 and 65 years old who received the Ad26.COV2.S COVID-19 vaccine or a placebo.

The base sequence is TGCGCCAGCAGCTTGCTGGCAGACCCTAACACTGAAGCTTTCTTT. This gives the protein CASSLLADPNTEAFF. The receptor chain draws on TRBV5-1 and TRBJ1-1, with an unclear D gene assignment. The germline V gene provides CDR1 SGHRS and CDR2 YFSETQ. The germline ends are 12 bases apart after V is trimmed by 1 base and J by 2 bases. The CDR3 starts with the cysteine, ends with the phenylalanine, and has 15 residues. Of the read, only the CDR3 DNA is kept; its 45 bases are in frame from base 1.